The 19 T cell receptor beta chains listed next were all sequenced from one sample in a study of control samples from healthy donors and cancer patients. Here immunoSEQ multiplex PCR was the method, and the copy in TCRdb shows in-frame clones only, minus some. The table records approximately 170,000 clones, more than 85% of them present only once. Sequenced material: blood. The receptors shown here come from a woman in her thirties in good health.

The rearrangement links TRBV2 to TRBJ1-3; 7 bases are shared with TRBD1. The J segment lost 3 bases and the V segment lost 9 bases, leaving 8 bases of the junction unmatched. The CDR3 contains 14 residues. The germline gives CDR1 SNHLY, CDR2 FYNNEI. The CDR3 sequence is CASRDSRFGNTIYF. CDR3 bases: TGTGCCAGTCGGGACAGCAGGTTTGGAAACACCATATATTTT.

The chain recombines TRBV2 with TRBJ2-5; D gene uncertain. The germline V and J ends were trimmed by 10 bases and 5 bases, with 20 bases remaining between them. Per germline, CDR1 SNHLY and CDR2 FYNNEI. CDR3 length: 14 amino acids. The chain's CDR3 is CATCPPGQYETQYF. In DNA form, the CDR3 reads TGTGCCACGTGCCCCCCCGGGCAGTATGAGACCCAGTACTTC. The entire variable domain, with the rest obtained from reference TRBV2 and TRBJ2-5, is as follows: EPEVTQTPSHQVTQMGQEVILRCVPISNHLYFYWYRQILGQKVEFLVSFYNNEISEKSEIFDDQFSVERPDGSNFTLKIRSTKLEDSAMYFCATCPPGQYETQYFGPGTRLLVL.

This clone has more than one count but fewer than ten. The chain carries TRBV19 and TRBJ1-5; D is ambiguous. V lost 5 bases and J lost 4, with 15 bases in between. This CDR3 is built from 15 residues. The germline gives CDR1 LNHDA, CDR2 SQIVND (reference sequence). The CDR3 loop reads CASSPLLRGNQPQHF. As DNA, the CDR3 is TGTGCCAGTAGTCCCCTCCTTAGAGGGAATCAGCCCCAGCATTTT.

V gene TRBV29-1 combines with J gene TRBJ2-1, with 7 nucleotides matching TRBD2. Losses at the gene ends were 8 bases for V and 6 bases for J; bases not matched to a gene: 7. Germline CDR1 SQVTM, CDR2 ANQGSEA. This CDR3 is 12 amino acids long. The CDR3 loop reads CSTWREGNEQFF. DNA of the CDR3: TGCAGCACTTGGAGGGAGGGCAATGAGCAGTTCTTC.

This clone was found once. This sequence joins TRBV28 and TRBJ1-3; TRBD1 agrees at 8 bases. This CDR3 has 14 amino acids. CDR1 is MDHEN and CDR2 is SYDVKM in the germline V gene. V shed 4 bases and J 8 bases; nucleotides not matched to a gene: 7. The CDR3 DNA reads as TGTGCCAGCAGTTGGTCGACAGGGGAATACACCATATATTTT. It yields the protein CASSWSTGEYTIYF.

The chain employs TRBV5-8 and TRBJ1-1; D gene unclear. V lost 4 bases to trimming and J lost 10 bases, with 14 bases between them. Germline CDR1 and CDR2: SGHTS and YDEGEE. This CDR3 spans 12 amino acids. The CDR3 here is CASSLALPAAFF. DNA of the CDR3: TGTGCCAGCAGCCTAGCCCTTCCGGCAGCTTTCTTT.

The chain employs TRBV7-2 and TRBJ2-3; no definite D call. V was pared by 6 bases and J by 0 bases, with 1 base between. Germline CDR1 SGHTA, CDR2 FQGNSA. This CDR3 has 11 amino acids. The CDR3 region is CASRSTDTQYF. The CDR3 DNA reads TGTGCCAGCAGGAGCACAGATACGCAGTATTTT.

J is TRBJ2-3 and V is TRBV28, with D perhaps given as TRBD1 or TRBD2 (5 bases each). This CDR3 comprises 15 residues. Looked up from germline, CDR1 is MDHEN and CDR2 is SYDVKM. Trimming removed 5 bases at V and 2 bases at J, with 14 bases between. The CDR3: CASSPRDRYTDTQYF. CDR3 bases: TGTGCCAGCAGTCCTAGGGACCGCTACACAGATACGCAGTATTTT.

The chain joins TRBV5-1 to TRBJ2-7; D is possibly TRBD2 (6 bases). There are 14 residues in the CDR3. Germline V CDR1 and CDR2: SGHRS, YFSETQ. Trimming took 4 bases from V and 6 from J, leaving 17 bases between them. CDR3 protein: CASSLDSRRGEQYF. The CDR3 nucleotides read TGCGCCAGCAGCCTAGATTCCAGGCGGGGCGAGCAGTACTTC.

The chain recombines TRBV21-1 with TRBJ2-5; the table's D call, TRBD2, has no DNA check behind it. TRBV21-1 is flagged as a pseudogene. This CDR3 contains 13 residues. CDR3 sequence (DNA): TGTGCCAGCTATACCGGGAGACAAGAGACCCAGTACTTC. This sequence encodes CASYTGRQETQYF.

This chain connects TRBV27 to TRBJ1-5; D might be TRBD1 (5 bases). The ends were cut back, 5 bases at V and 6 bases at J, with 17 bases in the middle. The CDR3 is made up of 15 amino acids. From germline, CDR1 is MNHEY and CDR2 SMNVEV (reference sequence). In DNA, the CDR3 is TGTGCCAGCAGTACGTCCAGGGTGGAAGGTCAGCCCCAGCATTTT. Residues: CASSTSRVEGQPQHF.

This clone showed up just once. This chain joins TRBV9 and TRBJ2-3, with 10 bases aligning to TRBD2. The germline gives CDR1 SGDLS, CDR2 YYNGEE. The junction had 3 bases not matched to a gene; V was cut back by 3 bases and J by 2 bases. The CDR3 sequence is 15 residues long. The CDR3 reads CASSALAGATDTQYF. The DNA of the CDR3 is TGTGCCAGCAGCGCCCTAGCGGGGGCCACAGATACGCAGTATTTT.

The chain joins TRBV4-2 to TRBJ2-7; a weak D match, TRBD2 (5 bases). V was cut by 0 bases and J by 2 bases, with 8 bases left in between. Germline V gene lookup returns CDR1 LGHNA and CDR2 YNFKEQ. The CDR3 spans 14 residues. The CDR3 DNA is TGTGCCAGCAGCCAAGAAGAGGGAGCCTACGAGCAGTACTTC. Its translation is CASSQEEGAYEQYF.

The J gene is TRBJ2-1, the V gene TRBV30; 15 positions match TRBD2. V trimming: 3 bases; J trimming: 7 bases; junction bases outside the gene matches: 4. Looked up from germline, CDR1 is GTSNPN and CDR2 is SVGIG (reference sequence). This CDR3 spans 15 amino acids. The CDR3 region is CAWRGTSGRLNEQFF. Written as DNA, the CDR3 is TGTGCCTGGAGGGGGACTAGCGGGAGGTTAAATGAGCAGTTCTTC.

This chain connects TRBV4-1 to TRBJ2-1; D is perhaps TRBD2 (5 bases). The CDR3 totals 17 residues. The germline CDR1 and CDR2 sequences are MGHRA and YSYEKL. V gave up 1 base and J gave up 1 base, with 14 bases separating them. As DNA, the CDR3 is TGCGCCAGCAGCCAAGTACGGACCGGGGTTTCCTACAATGAGCAGTTCTTC. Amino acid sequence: CASSQVRTGVSYNEQFF.

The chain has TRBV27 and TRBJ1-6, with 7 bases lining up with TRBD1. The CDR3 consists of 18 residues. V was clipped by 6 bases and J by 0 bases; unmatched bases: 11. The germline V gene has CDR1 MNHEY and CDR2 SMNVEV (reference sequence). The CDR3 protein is CASSKLGQGDSYNSPLHF. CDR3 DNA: TGTGCCAGCAGCAAGTTAGGTCAGGGGGACTCCTATAATTCACCCCTCCACTTT.

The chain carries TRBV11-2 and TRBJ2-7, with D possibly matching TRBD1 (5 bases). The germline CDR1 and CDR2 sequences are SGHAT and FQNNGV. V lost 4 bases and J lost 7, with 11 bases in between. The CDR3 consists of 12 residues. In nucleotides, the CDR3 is TGTGCCAGCAGCTCCAGGGAATTAGAGCAGTACTTC. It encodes CASSSRELEQYF. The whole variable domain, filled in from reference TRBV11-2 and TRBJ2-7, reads EAGVAQSPRYKIIEKRQSVAFWCNPISGHATLYWYQQILGQGPKLLIQFQNNGVVDDSQLPKDRFSAERLKGVDSTLKIQPAKLEDSAVYLCASSSRELEQYFGPGTRLTVT.

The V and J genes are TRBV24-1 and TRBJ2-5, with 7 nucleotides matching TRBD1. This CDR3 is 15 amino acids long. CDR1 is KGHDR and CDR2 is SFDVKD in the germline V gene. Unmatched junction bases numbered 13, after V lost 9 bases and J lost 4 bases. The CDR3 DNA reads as TGTGCCACCGGGGGAACCACAGGGGCCCGAGAGACCCAGTACTTC. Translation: CATGGTTGARETQYF.

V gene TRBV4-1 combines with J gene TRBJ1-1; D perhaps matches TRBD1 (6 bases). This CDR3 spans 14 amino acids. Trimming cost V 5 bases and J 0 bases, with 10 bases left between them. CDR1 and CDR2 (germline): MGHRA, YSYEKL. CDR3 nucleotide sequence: TGCGCCAGCAGCGGGAGGACAGTGAACACTGAAGCTTTCTTT. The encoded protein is CASSGRTVNTEAFF.